Described below is a single TCR beta chain sequence and its context. One end of the junction varies from germline; a read error may be responsible. The data belong to a study of T cell changes during pregnancy in multiple sclerosis. Here immunoSEQ multiplex PCR was the method, and the copy in TCRdb shows in-frame clones only, minus some. Among 42,000 or so clones, around 91% were seen once, and the ten largest hold 9% to 10%. Germline CDR1 reads MNHNS; CDR2 reads SASEGT. There are 17 residues in the CDR3. Specimen: CD8+ T cells from peripheral blood mononuclear cells, collected in the first trimester of pregnancy. This TCR was recovered from a female donor with multiple sclerosis, enrolled in a pregnancy study. V and J are TRBV6-1 and TRBJ2-1, with a tentative D call TRBD2 (6 bases). The CDR3 DNA is TGTGCCAGCAGTGCCTTAGGCCGGCGGGGCCACTACACTGAGCAGTTCTTC. Translating gives CASSALGRRGHYTEQFF.